This is a list of T cell receptor beta chains from one sample in a study of T cells in Graves' hyperthyroidism and ophthalmopathy. TCRdb reprocessed the multiplex PCR reads with MiXCR, giving one entry per CDR3 protein. The sample carries around 200,000 distinct CDR3 sequences, over 15% recorded once. Sequencing was performed on blood. The origin of the receptors is a woman aged 50 to 60 with Graves' hyperthyroidism. CDR3s include the opening cysteine and the closing phenylalanine or tryptophan. The D gene is left open where the match is weak. Not every row has a clone size; where given, it reads once, few, many or a size class.

j_call d_call clone_size v_call cdr3_length cdr3_nt cdr3_aa
TRBJ1-5 NA few TRBV5-4 14 TGTGCCAGCAGACCGGGACTCTCAAATCAGCCCCAGCATTTT CASRPGLSNQPQHF
TRBJ1-5 NA many TRBV7-8 15 TGTGCCAGCAGCTTAGCGGGGCGGGTCAATCAGCCCCAGCATTTT CASSLAGRVNQPQHF
TRBJ1-2 NA many TRBV6-5 15 TGTGCCAGCAGTTACTCGACCTCCAGGGCCTATGGCTACACCTTC CASSYSTSRAYGYTF
TRBJ1-3 TRBD1 few TRBV6-5 19 TGTGCCAGCAGTTTATACTTATCCGGGACAGGGTCCTCTGGAAACACCATATATTTT CASSLYLSGTGSSGNTIYF
TRBJ2-3 NA few TRBV9 14 TGTGCCAGCAGCGTAGATCTGCCTTCAGATACGCAGTATTTT CASSVDLPSDTQYF
TRBJ2-1 TRBD2 many TRBV20-1 14 TGCAGTGCTATTAGCGGGGGGTTGGACAATGAGCAGTTCTTC CSAISGGLDNEQFF
TRBJ1-6 NA many TRBV28 17 TGTGCCAGCAGTTTAGTCAGTGGGACGGAGTATAATTCACCCCTCCACTTT CASSLVSGTEYNSPLHF
TRBJ2-7 NA many TRBV5-1 15 TGCGCCAGCAGCTTGACCCCCGACGGGATCTACGAGCAGTACTTC CASSLTPDGIYEQYF
TRBJ1-1 TRBD1 many TRBV11-2 15 TGTGCCAGCAGCCCGTCGGGACAGAGGAACACTGAAGCTTTCTTT CASSPSGQRNTEAFF
TRBJ2-5 NA NA TRBV4-1 19 TGCGCCAGCAGCCAAGATCGGGCTGATTGGGGGGCCGAACAAGAGACCCAGTACTTC CASSQDRADWGAEQETQYF
TRBJ1-5 NA few TRBV6-1 14 TGTGCCTGTTCTATGTCGGATAGCAATCAGCCCCAGCATTTT CACSMSDSNQPQHF
TRBJ2-5 TRBD2 few TRBV5-1 15 TGCGCCAGCAGCCGAGGAAGCGGGGGGCGTGAGACCCAGTACTTC CASSRGSGGRETQYF
TRBJ1-2 NA many TRBV7-9 16 TGTGCCAGCAGCTTAGTGGGCAGTGAACAGCTGGGTGGCTACACCTTC CASSLVGSEQLGGYTF
TRBJ2-3 NA many TRBV7-9 16 TGTGCCAGCAGCTTAGTGACAGACCCCATCCCAGATACGCAGTATTTT CASSLVTDPIPDTQYF
TRBJ2-1 TRBD1 few TRBV28 15 TGTGCCAGCAGTCCCGGGACAGGGTACGACAATGAGCAGTTCTTC CASSPGTGYDNEQFF
TRBJ1-5 NA many TRBV6-1 12 TGTGCCAGCAGTGGTTTATATCAGCCCCAGCATTTT CASSGLYQPQHF
TRBJ2-3 NA many TRBV7-2 15 TGTGCCAGCAGCTTAAGGAGCGCAAGGACAGATACGCAGTATTTT CASSLRSARTDTQYF
TRBJ2-2 NA many TRBV9 18 TGTGCCAGCAGCCCCCAGGGGGGAGGCAGGACGAACACCGGGGAGCTGTTTTTT CASSPQGGGRTNTGELFF
TRBJ1-6 NA many TRBV6-1 15 TGTGCCAGCAGGGTCCGGAGACAGGCCAATTCACCCCTCCACTTT CASRVRRQANSPLHF
TRBJ2-3 TRBD2 many TRBV20-1 14 TGCAGTGCTATCACGCGGGGGGGCCGAGATACGCAGTATTTT CSAITRGGRDTQYF
TRBJ2-5 NA NA TRBV19 14 TGTGCCAGTAGTATCTGGGCACCCCCTGGGGCCCAGTACTTC CASSIWAPPGAQYF
TRBJ1-3 NA many TRBV9 17 TGTGCCAGCAGCGTTTGGGCCTTACCAAGCTCTGGAAACACCATATATTTT CASSVWALPSSGNTIYF
TRBJ2-4 NA NA TRBV5-1 17 TGCGCCAGCAGCCGGACGGACAGTCTGATAGCCAAAAACATTCAGTACTTC CASSRTDSLIAKNIQYF
TRBJ1-2 NA many TRBV29-1 12 TGCAGCGTTGAGTGGCAGGCCTATGGCTACACCTTC CSVEWQAYGYTF
TRBJ2-2 NA few TRBV5-1 13 TGCGCCAGCAGCTTGCTGGTGGCCGGGGAGCTGTTTTTT CASSLLVAGELFF
TRBJ1-2 NA many TRBV7-9 13 TGTGCCAGCAGCTCAAATTCTAACTATGGCTACACCTTC CASSSNSNYGYTF
TRBJ1-2 NA many TRBV12-3/TRBV12-4 15 TGTGCCAGCAGCGACACAGGGTCCCAGGGGTATGGCTACACCTTC CASSDTGSQGYGYTF
TRBJ1-2 NA NA TRBV4-2 15 TGTGCCAGCAGCCAAGATTCTTCAGGGATTGGGGGCTACACCTTC CASSQDSSGIGGYTF
TRBJ2-2 NA many TRBV3-1 15 TGTGCCAGCAGCCTCACACAGAAGAACACCGGGGAGCTGTTTTTT CASSLTQKNTGELFF
TRBJ1-4 TRBD1 many TRBV19 17 TGTGCCAGCAGACTCTACCAACCCGGGACAGAAAATGAAAAACTGTTTTTT CASRLYQPGTENEKLFF
TRBJ1-4 NA NA TRBV5-1 15 TGCGCCAGCAGCTTGGAGGGCAGAAATGATGAAAAACTGTTTTTT CASSLEGRNDEKLFF
TRBJ1-1 NA NA TRBV4-1 17 TGCGCCAGCAGCAAGGGAGCTGTAGGGGCATCGGGCGCTGAAGCTTTCTTT CASSKGAVGASGAEAFF
TRBJ2-3 NA NA TRBV9 15 TGTGCCAGCAGCGTCTCTTGGGACTGGGGCCCGACGCAGTATTTT CASSVSWDWGPTQYF
TRBJ2-7 NA few TRBV29-1 12 TGCAGCGTGCCGACAGCCGCTACCGAGCAGTACTTC CSVPTAATEQYF
TRBJ1-2 NA many TRBV6-5 14 TGTGCCAGCAGTTACTCGGGCAGGGGCCCTGGCTACACCTTC CASSYSGRGPGYTF
TRBJ1-2 NA many TRBV6-2/TRBV6-3 15 TGTGCCAGCAGTCTAAACCCGGGGCCCCCATATGGCTACACCTTC CASSLNPGPPYGYTF
TRBJ1-3 NA NA TRBV14 13 TGTGCCAGCAGCCAAGCCTCTGGAAACACCATATATTTT CASSQASGNTIYF
TRBJ2-7 NA many TRBV7-9 14 TGTGCCAGCAGCTTAGAGGTCGCACCCGGGGAGCAGTACTTC CASSLEVAPGEQYF
TRBJ1-4 NA NA TRBV20-1 16 TGCAGTGCTAGATCGCAAGGGGGGACGACGAATGAAAAACTGTTTTTT CSARSQGGTTNEKLFF
TRBJ1-5 NA NA TRBV12-3/TRBV12-4 17 TGTGCCAGCAGTTCTCGGGGGGGGGGAATGAGCAATCAGCCCCAGCATTTT CASSSRGGGMSNQPQHF
TRBJ1-3 NA NA TRBV5-1 15 TGCGCCAGCAAGGCGGACCTCGTCAATGGAAACACCATATATTTT CASKADLVNGNTIYF
TRBJ2-5 TRBD1 many TRBV7-3 15 TGTGCCAGCAGGTCCGGGACAGGGGTTTTGGAGACCCAGTACTTC CASRSGTGVLETQYF
TRBJ1-4 NA NA TRBV9 13 TGTGCCAGCAGCGTAGTGCACGGTGAAAAACTGTTTTTT CASSVVHGEKLFF
TRBJ1-2 NA many TRBV27 13 TGTGCCAGCACCGTCCGAAGTAACTATGGCTACACCTTC CASTVRSNYGYTF
TRBJ2-6 TRBD1 few TRBV19 16 TGTGCCAGTAGTATGCGACAGGGCGCTGGGGCCAACGTCCTGACTTTC CASSMRQGAGANVLTF
TRBJ1-2 NA many TRBV19 11 TGTGCCAGTAGTAGAGGGTCCGGCTACACCTTC CASSRGSGYTF
TRBJ2-4 NA many TRBV5-1 16 TGCGCCAGCAGCTTGAGGGAGGGGGTAGCCAAAAACATTCAGTACTTC CASSLREGVAKNIQYF
TRBJ1-1 NA NA TRBV11-1 14 TGTGCCAGCAGCGCGGACCGATTTAGGGCTGAAGCTTTCTTT CASSADRFRAEAFF
TRBJ2-7 TRBD2 NA TRBV15 16 TGTGCCACCAGCAGAGATAGGAGCGGGGCTTCTTACGAGCAGTACTTC CATSRDRSGASYEQYF
TRBJ1-6 NA many TRBV28 14 TGTGCCAGCAGTTCCACTCCGGGTAATTCACCCCTCCACTTT CASSSTPGNSPLHF
TRBJ2-7 TRBD1 NA TRBV19 15 TGTGCCAGTAGTCTCCGACAGGGACCTAACTACGAGCAGTACTTC CASSLRQGPNYEQYF
TRBJ2-7 NA many TRBV6-2/TRBV6-3 13 TGTGCCAGCAGGTCCCTCGCGAGATACGAGCAGTACTTC CASRSLARYEQYF
TRBJ2-6 NA many TRBV2 17 TGTGCCAGCAGTTGGGGAGGACGGAGCTCTGGGGCCAACGTCCTGACTTTC CASSWGGRSSGANVLTF
TRBJ2-7 TRBD2 many TRBV4-1 14 TGCGCCAGCAGCCAAGTACTAGCGGGGGTCGAGCAGTACTTC CASSQVLAGVEQYF
TRBJ2-3 TRBD1 many TRBV5-6 15 TGTGCCAGCAGCTTGTACGACAGGGTATCCGATACGCAGTATTTT CASSLYDRVSDTQYF
TRBJ2-1 NA many TRBV5-1 16 TGCGCCAGCAGCAAGGCCCCTACCAGGTCCTACAATGAGCAGTTCTTC CASSKAPTRSYNEQFF
TRBJ1-2 NA many TRBV29-1 11 TGCAGCGTTGACGGCTCCTATGGCTACACCTTC CSVDGSYGYTF